This T cell receptor beta chain was retrieved from a study of T cells after yellow fever vaccination. Study-wide findings and caveats: Post-booster repertoires again held most primary-vaccination clones (about 95% CD4, just under 90% CD8).

TCRdb independently ran MiXCR on the 5' RACE reads; one entry per CDR3 protein. This sample yields around 310,000 distinct CDR3 sequences, of which 8.5% to 9% are seen a single time; under 20% belongs to the top ten. This clonotype came up a few times. Its antigen is as yet unknown. The germline V and J ends were trimmed by 3 bases and 6 bases, with 8 bases remaining between them. CDR1 is LGHDT, CDR2 YNNKEL, per germline (reference sequence). The CDR3 contains 12 residues. The receptor's source is a man aged 18 to 30 who received the YFV17D yellow fever vaccine. The sequencing here drew on PBMCs, taken on the day of the first yellow fever vaccination. This rearrangement joins TRBV3-1 to TRBJ1-2, with D unresolved. The CDR3 here is CASSQQPHGYTF. For the CDR3, the DNA is TGTGCCAGCAGCCAGCAACCGCATGGCTACACCTTC.